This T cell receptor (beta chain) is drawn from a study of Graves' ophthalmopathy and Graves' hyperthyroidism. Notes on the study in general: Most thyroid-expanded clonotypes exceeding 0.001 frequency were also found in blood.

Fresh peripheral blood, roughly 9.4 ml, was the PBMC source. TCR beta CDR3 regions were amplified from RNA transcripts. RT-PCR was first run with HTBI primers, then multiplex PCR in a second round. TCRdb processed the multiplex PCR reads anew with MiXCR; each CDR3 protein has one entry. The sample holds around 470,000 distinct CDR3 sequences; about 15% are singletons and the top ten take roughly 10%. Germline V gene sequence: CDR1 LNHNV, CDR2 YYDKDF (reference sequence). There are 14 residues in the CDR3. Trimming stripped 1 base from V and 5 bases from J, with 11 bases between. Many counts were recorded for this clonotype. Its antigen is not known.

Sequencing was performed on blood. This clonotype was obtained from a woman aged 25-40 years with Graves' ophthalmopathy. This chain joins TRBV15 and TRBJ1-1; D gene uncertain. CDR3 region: CATSRGYTGTEAFF. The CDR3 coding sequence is TGTGCCACCAGCAGAGGCTATACCGGGACTGAAGCTTTCTTT.